One sample yielded the 23 T cell receptor beta chains listed below, sequenced in a study of blood T cell repertoires in COVID-19. Data came from immunoSEQ multiplex PCR; TCRdb stores just in-frame clones and leaves some out. The sample includes 220,000 or so clones, approximately 83% seen only once; the top ten take approximately 3%. The sample was peripheral blood. Receptor source: a woman in her thirties who had recovered from COVID-19.

This clone was detected only a few times. This chain uses TRBV28 with TRBJ2-2, with D possibly being TRBD2 (5 bases). CDR1 and CDR2 from the germline V gene are MDHEN and SYDVKM. The CDR3 spans 17 residues. Trimming stripped 6 bases from V and 1 base from J, with 18 bases between. CDR3 sequence reads: CASSTPRGGGNTGELFF. The CDR3, as DNA: TGTGCCAGCAGCACTCCCCGCGGAGGAGGGAACACCGGGGAGCTGTTTTTT.

The gene calls are TRBV30 and TRBJ1-5; D unclear. The V gene lost 0 bases and the J gene lost 6 bases, with 9 bases spanning the gap. The CDR3 contains 13 residues. Germline CDR1 and CDR2: GTSNPN and SVGIG (reference sequence). The chain's CDR3 is CAWSVRAGQPQHF. In nucleotides, the CDR3 is TGTGCCTGGAGTGTAAGGGCGGGTCAGCCCCAGCATTTT.

In this sample, this clone turned up a few times. At one end, the junction sequence differs from germline, possibly due to a read error. This chain uses TRBV18 with TRBJ2-1; D is unresolved. This CDR3 region has 12 residues. Per germline, CDR1 KGHSH and CDR2 LQKENI. The CDR3 DNA is TGTGCCAGCTCACTCTCCGACAATGAGCAGTTCTTC. Encoded protein: CASSLSDNEQFF.

The J gene is TRBJ2-7, the V gene TRBV3-1 (or the pseudogene TRBV3-2), with 9 bases identical to TRBD2. Germline V gives CDR1 LGHDT, CDR2 YNNKEL (reference sequence). CDR3 length: 16 amino acids. The J segment lost 3 bases and the V segment lost 4 bases, leaving 10 bases of the junction unmatched. CDR3 nucleotide sequence: TGTGCCAGCAGCCCACCTGGGCTAGCGGGGAACTACGAGCAGTACTTC. Amino acids: CASSPPGLAGNYEQYF.

V and J are TRBV4-1 and TRBJ2-5, with D tentatively TRBD1 (6 bases). The CDR3 is 16 residues long. Trimming took 6 bases from V and 1 from J, leaving 18 bases between them. From germline, CDR1 is MGHRA and CDR2 YSYEKL. For the CDR3, the DNA is TGCGCCAGCAGGGTAAGGGACACGTTGGCCCAAGAGACCCAGTACTTC. It is translated as CASRVRDTLAQETQYF.

This chain connects TRBV18 to TRBJ2-7; 9 bases are a match to TRBD1. The CDR3 has 17 residues. Trimming cost V 10 bases and J 6 bases; bases outside gene matches: 22. Germline lookup yields CDR1 KGHSH and CDR2 LQKENI. CDR3 coding DNA: TGTGCCATACTTTCGCATGGGACAGGGATCGGAGCGAGCGAGCAGTACTTC. It yields the protein CAILSHGTGIGASEQYF.

The gene calls are TRBV5-1 and TRBJ2-1, with 12 bases matching TRBD2. Unmatched junction bases numbered 8, after V lost 4 bases and J lost 6 bases. CDR3 size: 16 residues. Germline lookup yields CDR1 SGHRS and CDR2 YFSETQ. CDR3 in amino acids: CASSLRTSGKGNEQFF. In DNA, the CDR3 is TGCGCCAGCAGCCTTCGGACTAGCGGGAAAGGCAATGAGCAGTTCTTC.

This clone came up once. This sequence joins TRBV28 and TRBJ2-3; possible D gene TRBD2, 5 bases. The CDR3 consists of 14 residues. V lost 2 bases and J 8 bases, leaving 14 bases between the germline ends. CDR1 and CDR2 (germline): MDHEN, SYDVKM. The CDR3 DNA is TGTGCCAGCAGTTTACCTAGGGCTGGAGGTACGCAGTATTTT. It is translated as CASSLPRAGGTQYF.

The rearrangement uses TRBV30 and TRBJ2-1; TRBD1 matches 7 bases. CDR1 GTSNPN and CDR2 SVGIG come from the germline V gene (reference sequence). CDR3 length equals 11 residues. V shed 8 bases, J shed 10 bases, and the junction held 8 bases outside the gene matches. The CDR3 sequence: CARRQGQEQFF. As DNA, the CDR3 is TGTGCCCGCCGACAGGGACAGGAGCAGTTCTTC.

This clone has a single count. The V and J genes are TRBV5-1 and TRBJ2-2; 7 bases are shared with TRBD2. The V and J ends lost 1 base and 3 bases, in that order; junction bases with no gene match: 9. This CDR3 comprises 17 residues. CDR1 is SGHRS, CDR2 YFSETQ, per germline. CDR3 loop: CASSLRGDPLHTGELFF. The CDR3 coding sequence is TGCGCCAGCAGCTTGCGGGGGGATCCCCTCCACACCGGGGAGCTGTTTTTT.

The chain uses TRBV5-8 and TRBJ2-5, with 7 bases that match TRBD1. Germline CDR1 reads SGHTS; CDR2 reads YDEGEE. The CDR3 has 14 residues. The ends lost 4 bases at V and 5 bases at J; junction bases unmatched: 8. The CDR3 region has the DNA TGTGCCAGCAGCAAAGGGGGCAGTCGGGAGACCCAGTACTTC. It encodes CASSKGGSRETQYF.

This chain uses TRBV19 with TRBJ1-6, with 7 bases fitting TRBD1. Unmatched junction bases numbered 7, after V lost 6 bases and J lost 8 bases. This CDR3 contains 14 residues. Germline CDR1 LNHDA, CDR2 SQIVND (reference sequence). The CDR3 region has the DNA TGTGCCAGTAGCCGAGAGGGGGCAGATTCACCCCTCCACTTT. Protein: CASSREGADSPLHF.

The chain carries TRBV4-1 and TRBJ1-3; 7 nucleotides match TRBD1. J gave up 0 bases and V 6 bases, and 11 bases lay outside the gene matches. CDR3 length equals 17 residues. Germline CDR1 and CDR2: MGHRA and YSYEKL. The CDR3 loop reads CASSPTGARGSGNTIYF. The CDR3 nucleotides are TGCGCCAGCAGTCCTACAGGGGCAAGAGGCTCTGGAAACACCATATATTTT.

J is TRBJ1-2 and V is TRBV5-1, with TRBD1 matching over 9 bases. The V and J ends lost 4 bases and 8 bases, in that order; junction bases with no gene match: 12. The CDR3 covers 15 residues. The germline V gene encodes CDR1 SGHRS and CDR2 YFSETQ. CDR3 sequence reads: CASSRSGTGKWGYTF. The CDR3 coding sequence is TGCGCCAGCAGCCGTTCCGGGACAGGGAAATGGGGCTACACCTTC. The full variable domain, its missing parts supplied by reference TRBV5-1 and TRBJ1-2, is KAGVTQTPRYLIKTRGQQVTLSCSPISGHRSVSWYQQTPGQGLQFLFEYFSETQRNKGNFPGRFSGRQFSNSRSEMNVSTLELGDSALYLCASSRSGTGKWGYTFGSGTRLTVV.

This chain links TRBV2 with TRBJ1-2; possibly TRBD1 for D (6 bases). Per the germline V gene, CDR1 is SNHLY and CDR2 is FYNNEI. CDR3 size: 13 residues. Trimming cost V 4 bases and J 4 bases, with 10 bases left between them. The CDR3 DNA sequence: TGTGCCAGCAGTGGGACAGCTTTCTATGGCTACACCTTC. Translating gives CASSGTAFYGYTF. The complete variable domain, with remaining parts taken from reference TRBV2 and TRBJ1-2, reads EPEVTQTPSHQVTQMGQEVILRCVPISNHLYFYWYRQILGQKVEFLVSFYNNEISEKSEIFDDQFSVERPDGSNFTLKIRSTKLEDSAMYFCASSGTAFYGYTFGSGTRLTVV.

This clone was recorded a few times. The V gene is TRBV10-3, the J gene TRBJ2-1; D might be TRBD1 (6 bases). Germline loops: CDR1 ENHRY, CDR2 SYGVKD. The CDR3 runs to 13 residues. Trimming took 4 bases from V and 8 from J, leaving 12 bases between them. The CDR3: CAISGAGADEQFF. CDR3 DNA sequence: TGTGCCATCAGTGGGGCAGGGGCAGATGAGCAGTTCTTC.

The CDR3 DNA sequence: TGCGCCAGCAGCTTGGTGGGGCCCGGGCAGCCCCAGCATTTT. Translating gives CASSLVGPGQPQHF. V and J are TRBV5-1 and TRBJ1-5; D might be TRBD1 (5 bases). From germline, CDR1 is SGHRS and CDR2 YFSETQ. The CDR3 is made up of 14 amino acids. V was clipped by 0 bases and J by 7 bases, with 11 bases between them.

The V and J genes are TRBV19 and TRBJ1-2, with 9 bases that match TRBD1. Trimming took 7 bases from V and 2 from J; bases not matched to a gene: 8. The CDR3 covers 15 residues. From germline, CDR1 is LNHDA and CDR2 SQIVND (reference sequence). CDR3 protein: CASNDRGGANYGYTF. The CDR3 bases are TGTGCCAGTAATGACAGGGGGGGGGCCAACTATGGCTACACCTTC. The full variable domain, completed using reference TRBV19 and TRBJ1-2, is DGGITQSPKYLFRKEGQNVTLSCEQNLNHDAMYWYRQDPGQGLRLIYYSQIVNDFQKGDIAEGYSVSREKKESFPLTVTSAQKNPTAFYLCASNDRGGANYGYTFGSGTRLTVV.

The V gene is TRBV13, the J gene TRBJ2-1, with TRBD2 matching 7 bases. Germline V lookup: CDR1 PRHDT, CDR2 FYEKMQ (reference sequence). After removal of 4 bases from V and 4 bases from J, the junction contained 13 bases not matched to a gene. This CDR3 has 17 residues. The CDR3 here is CASSSPRRERPYNEQFF. CDR3 bases: TGTGCCAGCAGCTCCCCCCGGCGGGAGAGACCATACAATGAGCAGTTCTTC.

The J gene is TRBJ1-4, the V gene TRBV5-4, with TRBD1 matching over 7 bases. V shed 4 bases, J shed 10 bases, and the junction held 10 bases outside the gene matches. The CDR3 is 14 amino acids. Germline CDR1 reads SGHNT; CDR2 reads YYREEE (reference sequence). Here the CDR3 DNA reads TGTGCCAGCAGCCCAGGGGGTATGGGAGGAAAACTGTTTTTT. It specifies CASSPGGMGGKLFF.

The gene calls are TRBV30 and TRBJ2-1, with D tentatively TRBD2 (5 bases). Trimming pared 7 bases from V and 2 bases from J, leaving 18 bases between. Germline-derived CDR1 and CDR2 are GTSNPN and SVGIG (reference sequence). There are 15 residues in the CDR3. CDR3 sequence reads: CASLPRVGTYNEQFF. CDR3 DNA sequence: TGTGCCTCTCTTCCGCGGGTAGGGACCTACAATGAGCAGTTCTTC.

The J gene is TRBJ1-3, the V gene TRBV2, with 8 nucleotides matching TRBD1. With V trimmed by 3 bases and J by 2 bases, 9 bases remained unmatched. This CDR3 is built from 17 residues. From germline, CDR1 is SNHLY and CDR2 FYNNEI. CDR3: CASSDRQGSGAGNTIYF. CDR3 DNA sequence: TGTGCCAGCAGTGACAGACAGGGGTCAGGAGCTGGAAACACCATATATTTT. Full variable domain (rest looked up from reference TRBV2 and TRBJ1-3): EPEVTQTPSHQVTQMGQEVILRCVPISNHLYFYWYRQILGQKVEFLVSFYNNEISEKSEIFDDQFSVERPDGSNFTLKIRSTKLEDSAMYFCASSDRQGSGAGNTIYFGEGSWLTVV.

The chain joins TRBV13 to TRBJ1-5; D is unresolved. The CDR3 sequence is 14 residues long. V lost 5 bases, J lost 4 bases, and 12 bases lay in between. Looked up from germline, CDR1 is PRHDT and CDR2 is FYEKMQ (reference sequence). The CDR3 reads CASSRAGGNQPQHF. CDR3 in DNA: TGTGCCAGCAGCCGAGCAGGTGGAAATCAGCCCCAGCATTTT.